Listed below are T cell receptor beta chains from one sample, sequenced in a study of cytomegalovirus exposure and HLA in healthy donors. This table comes from immunoSEQ multiplex PCR, and its TCRdb copy is limited to in-frame clones, with some not included. The sample shows more than 150,000 clones, over 75% of them seen only once. Input material: PBMCs. The source of these receptors is a man between 45 and 60 years old in good health and CMV-seropositive. CDR3s include the opening cysteine and the closing phenylalanine or tryptophan. A D gene is named only where the DNA matches it firmly. A row's size may be missing; if present it is once, few, many or a size class.

j_gene,d_gene,v_gene,abundance,CDR3nt,CDR3aa
TRBJ2-5,TRBD2,TRBV5-1,-,TGCGCCAGCCGGGACGTTAGCGGGGATGCCGGGACCCAGTACTTC,CASRDVSGDAGTQYF
TRBJ2-3,TRBD1,TRBV6-1,-,TGTGCCAGCACCTACAGGGGCCGGGACACGGATACGCAGTATTTT,CASTYRGRDTDTQYF
TRBJ2-2,TRBD2,TRBV5-1,-,TGCGCCAGCGTCCCACTAGCGGGAGGAAACACCGGGGAGCTGTTTTTT,CASVPLAGGNTGELFF
TRBJ2-1,TRBD2,TRBV5-1,-,TGCGCCAGCAGCTTCTTAGCGGGGGGCCAGCAGTTCTTC,CASSFLAGGQQFF
TRBJ2-2,TRBD2,TRBV27,-,TGTGCCAGCAGGTCACTTTATAGCGGGGGGAACACCGGGGAGCTGTTTTTT,CASRSLYSGGNTGELFF
TRBJ2-1,TRBD2,TRBV25-1,-,TGTGCCAGCAGTGATCCTAGGGGAGGGGCATACAATGAGCAGTTCTTC,CASSDPRGGAYNEQFF
TRBJ2-3,TRBD2,TRBV9,-,TGTGCCAGCAGCGTAGGAGGGAGGCGGGAGGGATTGGATACGCAGTATTTT,CASSVGGRREGLDTQYF
TRBJ2-1,-,TRBV5-4,few,TGTGCCAGCAGCTTGGGGGTCGGAGCGGGCCGCAATGAGCAGTTCTTC,CASSLGVGAGRNEQFF
TRBJ2-1,-,TRBV30,-,TGTGCCTGGAGGCCCGGGACGGGGGCCTACAATGAGCAGTTCTTC,CAWRPGTGAYNEQFF
TRBJ2-1,-,TRBV5-1,-,TGCGCCAGCACCCACGGGAGTGGTGATTACAATGAGCAGTTCTTC,CASTHGSGDYNEQFF
TRBJ1-5,-,TRBV9,-,TGTGCCAGCAGCGTAGATGGAGCCAATCAGCCCCAGCATTTT,CASSVDGANQPQHF
TRBJ1-5,TRBD1,TRBV27,-,TGTGCCAGCAGTCCCCACCCCCGACAGGGAAGGGGTAGCAATCAGCCCCAGCATTTT,CASSPHPRQGRGSNQPQHF
TRBJ1-5,-,TRBV4-1,-,TGCGCCAGCAGCCAAGATGGGGGCAGGAGCAATCAGCCCCAGCATTTT,CASSQDGGRSNQPQHF
TRBJ1-2,-,TRBV6-1,-,TGTGCCAGCAGTGAATTGCGGTATGGCTACACCTTC,CASSELRYGYTF
TRBJ2-5,TRBD2,TRBV5-4,-,TGTGCCAGCAGCTCACCGTCTAGCGGGAGTGTGGAGACCCAGTACTTC,CASSSPSSGSVETQYF
TRBJ2-5,TRBD2,TRBV10-2,-,TGCGCCAGCAGGAGCTCCCTAGCGGGGGGCCAAGAGACCCAGTACTTC,CASRSSLAGGQETQYF
TRBJ2-3,TRBD2,TRBV7-3,-,TGTGCCAGCAGCTTAGGCGGGAGGGCGGCCACAGATACGCAGTATTTT,CASSLGGRAATDTQYF
TRBJ1-4,TRBD1,TRBV7-8,-,TGTGCCAGCAGCCAGGACAGGACGAATGAAAAACTGTTTTTT,CASSQDRTNEKLFF
TRBJ2-5,-,TRBV29-1,few,TGCAGCGTGTCCCCAGGGAGGAGGGGAGAGACCCAGTACTTC,CSVSPGRRGETQYF
TRBJ2-7,-,TRBV6-5,-,TGTGCCAGCCATACCAGAGGTCGGAGCTCCTACGAGCAGTACTTC,CASHTRGRSSYEQYF
TRBJ1-2,TRBD1,TRBV9,-,TGTGCCAGCAGCGTAGGACAGGGGGGCTATGGCTACACCTTC,CASSVGQGGYGYTF
TRBJ2-3,-,TRBV15,-,TGTGCCACCAGGAGGGTTATGCCAGCCGATACGCAGTATTTT,CATRRVMPADTQYF
TRBJ1-2,-,TRBV9,-,TGTGCCAGCAGCGTAGGCAGGGGTGGATATGGCTACACCTTC,CASSVGRGGYGYTF
TRBJ2-7,-,TRBV15,-,TGTGCCACCAGCAGAGATGCCCCAGGACTAACCGAGCAGTACTTC,CATSRDAPGLTEQYF
TRBJ2-5,-,TRBV7-2,-,TGTGCCAGCAGCCCACAGTCGGGAGTGCAAGAGACCCAGTACTTC,CASSPQSGVQETQYF
TRBJ2-7,-,TRBV4-2,-,TGTGCCAGCAGCCAAGATCGGCCAATGACAATCTCGAGAGTAATAAGTAGCTACGAGCAGTACTTC,CASSQDRPMTISRVISSYEQYF
TRBJ1-2,-,TRBV6-1,-,TGTGCCAGCAGTGTTGGGGCAGGCTATGGCTACACCTTC,CASSVGAGYGYTF
TRBJ1-5,TRBD1,TRBV28,-,TGTGCCAGCGAGCGGACAGGGAGCAATCAGCCCCAGCATTTT,CASERTGSNQPQHF
TRBJ2-3,TRBD1,TRBV2,-,TGTGCCAGCGGGGGACAGGGCCTTACTGGTACGCAGTATTTT,CASGGQGLTGTQYF
TRBJ2-1,TRBD2,TRBV7-2,-,TGTGCCAGCAGCCCCGCTAGCGGTCTGATCTCCTACAATGAGCAGTTCTTC,CASSPASGLISYNEQFF
TRBJ2-2,TRBD2,TRBV6-1,-,TGTGCCAGCAGTGGCGAGACAGGGCCTTTAGCGGGGGGCACCGGGGAGCTGTTTTTT,CASSGETGPLAGGTGELFF
TRBJ1-5,-,TRBV28,-,TGTGCCAGCAGTTTTAGGGGAAGCAATCAGCCCCAGCATTTT,CASSFRGSNQPQHF
TRBJ2-1,TRBD2,TRBV13,-,TGTGCCAGCAGCTTCTCTAGCGGGGGTAGGAATGAGCAGTTCTTC,CASSFSSGGRNEQFF
TRBJ1-6,TRBD1,TRBV27,-,TGTGCCAGCAGTTTATGGGACAGCTATAATTCACCCCTCCACTTT,CASSLWDSYNSPLHF
TRBJ1-2,-,TRBV5-4,-,TGTGCCAGCAGCTCGAACTATGGCTACACCTTC,CASSSNYGYTF
TRBJ2-2,-,TRBV5-1,-,TGCGCCAGCAGCTTGGCGGGACAGAACACCGGGGAGCTGTTTTTT,CASSLAGQNTGELFF
TRBJ2-6,-,TRBV7-2,-,TGTGCCAGCAGCCCACAGAGCTCTGGGGCCAACGTCCTGACTTTC,CASSPQSSGANVLTF
TRBJ2-7,TRBD2,TRBV10-2,-,TGCGCCAGCAGTATCCTAGCGGGATTATACGAGCAGTACTTC,CASSILAGLYEQYF
TRBJ1-2,-,TRBV6-5,-,TGTGCCACCCTTGGGGGCCCCTTCGCCTATGGCTACACCTTC,CATLGGPFAYGYTF
TRBJ2-6,TRBD1,TRBV5-1,-,TGCGCCAGCAGCGTGGGACAGGGCACTGGGGCCAACGTCCTGACTTTC,CASSVGQGTGANVLTF
TRBJ2-2,-,TRBV27,once,TGTGCCAGCAGTTTATACAGTTCGGGGGTAGGGGAGCTGTTTTTT,CASSLYSSGVGELFF
TRBJ2-7,-,TRBV5-1,-,TGCGCCAGCAGCTTGGCACCCGGGGTCGGCTACGAGCAGTACTTC,CASSLAPGVGYEQYF
TRBJ2-7,-,TRBV5-1,-,TGCGCCAGCAGCTTGTTGGGTTGGGCAAATTCCTACGAGCAGTACTTC,CASSLLGWANSYEQYF
TRBJ1-2,-,TRBV7-9,-,TGTGCCAGCAGCTTAGCGCACACCGCAAGTTCTGGCTACACCTTC,CASSLAHTASSGYTF